The clone carrying this TCR beta chain was seen a few times. Its antigen is unidentified. Trimming shortened V by 3 bases and J by 11 bases, and 19 bases separated the two germline ends. Per germline, CDR1 LNHNV and CDR2 YYDKDF (reference sequence). The CDR3 runs 14 residues. The entry originates in a study of blood T cells in healthy people across ages. Overall study findings and caveats: The unsorted PBMCs prevented any conclusive comparison of naive versus antigen-experienced cells. Higher naive T cell percentage went strongly together with higher TCR beta diversity.

A sample-barcoded 5' primer and a J-beta primer mix were used in a second PCR of roughly 7 to 11 cycles. Every cDNA molecule bore a tag from a template-switch adaptor containing 12 random nucleotides. TCRdb passed the 5' RACE reads through MiXCR, listing each CDR3 protein once. The sample yields fewer than 900,000 distinct CDR3 sequences, roughly two fifths seen once. The origin of this receptor is an older woman in good health. The rearrangement links TRBV15 to TRBJ2-5; D is perhaps TRBD2 (6 bases). Sequencing was carried out using blood. The CDR3 spells CATSSGIAEPEQYF. The CDR3 DNA is TGTGCCACCAGCAGCGGAATAGCGGAACCTGAGCAGTACTTC. Supplemented by reference TRBV15 and TRBJ2-5, the full variable domain reads DAMVIQNPRYQVTQFGKPVTLSCSQTLNHNVMYWYQQKSSQAPKLLFHYYDKDFNNEADTPDNFQSRRPNTSFCFLDIRSPGLGDTAMYLCATSSGIAEPEQYFGPGTRLLVL.